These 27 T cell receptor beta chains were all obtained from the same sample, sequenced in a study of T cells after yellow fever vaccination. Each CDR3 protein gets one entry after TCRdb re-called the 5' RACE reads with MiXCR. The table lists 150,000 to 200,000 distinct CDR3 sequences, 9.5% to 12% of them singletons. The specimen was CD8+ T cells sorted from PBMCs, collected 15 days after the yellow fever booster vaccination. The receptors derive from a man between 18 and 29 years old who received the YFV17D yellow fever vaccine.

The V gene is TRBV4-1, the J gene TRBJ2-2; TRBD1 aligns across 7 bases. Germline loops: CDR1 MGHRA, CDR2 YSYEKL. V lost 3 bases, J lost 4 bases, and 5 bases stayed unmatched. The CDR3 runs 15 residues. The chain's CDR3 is CASSQTGLATGELFF. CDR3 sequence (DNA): TGCGCCAGCAGCCAGACAGGGTTGGCCACCGGGGAGCTGTTTTTT.

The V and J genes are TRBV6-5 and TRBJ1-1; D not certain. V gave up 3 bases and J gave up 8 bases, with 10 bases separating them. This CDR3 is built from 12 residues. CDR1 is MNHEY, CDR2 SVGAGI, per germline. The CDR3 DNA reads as TGTGCCAGCAGTTATCTCGGGTCAGAAGCTTTCTTT. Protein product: CASSYLGSEAFF.

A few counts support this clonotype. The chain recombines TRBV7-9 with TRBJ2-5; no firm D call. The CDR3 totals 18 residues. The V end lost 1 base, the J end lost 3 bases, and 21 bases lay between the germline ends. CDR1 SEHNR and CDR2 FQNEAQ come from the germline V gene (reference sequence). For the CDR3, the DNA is TGTGCCAGCAGCTTAGAGTCATTGCTAACCGGCCAGGAAGAGACCCAGTACTTC. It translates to CASSLESLLTGQEETQYF.

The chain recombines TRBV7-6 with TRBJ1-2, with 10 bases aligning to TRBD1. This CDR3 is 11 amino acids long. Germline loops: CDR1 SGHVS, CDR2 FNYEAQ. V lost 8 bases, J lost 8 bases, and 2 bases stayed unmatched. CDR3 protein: CASGTGEGYTF. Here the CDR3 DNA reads TGTGCCAGCGGGACAGGGGAAGGCTACACCTTC.

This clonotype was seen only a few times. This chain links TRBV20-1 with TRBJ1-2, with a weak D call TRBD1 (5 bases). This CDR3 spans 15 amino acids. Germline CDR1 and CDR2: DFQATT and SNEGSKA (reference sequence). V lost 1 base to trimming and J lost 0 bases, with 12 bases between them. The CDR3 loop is CSARVYGGTNYGYTF. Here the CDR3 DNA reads TGCAGTGCTAGAGTGTATGGGGGAACTAACTATGGCTACACCTTC.

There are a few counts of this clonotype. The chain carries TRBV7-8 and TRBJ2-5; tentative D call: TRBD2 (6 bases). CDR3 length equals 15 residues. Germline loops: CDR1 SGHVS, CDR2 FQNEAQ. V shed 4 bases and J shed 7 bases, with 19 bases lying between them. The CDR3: CASSWGDGQKRTQYF. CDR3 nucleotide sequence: TGTGCCAGCAGCTGGGGGGATGGTCAGAAAAGGACCCAGTACTTC.

CDR3 sequence (DNA): TGCGCCAGCAGCCAAGTGTACGGACAGGTTTTAACCGGGGAGCTGTTTTTT. Translated: CASSQVYGQVLTGELFF. J is TRBJ2-2 and V is TRBV4-3; 7 bases line up with TRBD1. This CDR3 spans 17 amino acids. With V trimmed by 1 base and J by 5 bases, 10 bases remained unmatched. Germline V CDR1 and CDR2: LGHNA, YSLEER.

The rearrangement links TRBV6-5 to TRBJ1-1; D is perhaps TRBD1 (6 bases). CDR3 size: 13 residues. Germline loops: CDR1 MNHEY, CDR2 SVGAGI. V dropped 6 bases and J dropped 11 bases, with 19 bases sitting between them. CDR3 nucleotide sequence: TGTGCCAGCAGACTCGGACAGTCGACGGAGGCTTTCTTT. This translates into CASRLGQSTEAFF.

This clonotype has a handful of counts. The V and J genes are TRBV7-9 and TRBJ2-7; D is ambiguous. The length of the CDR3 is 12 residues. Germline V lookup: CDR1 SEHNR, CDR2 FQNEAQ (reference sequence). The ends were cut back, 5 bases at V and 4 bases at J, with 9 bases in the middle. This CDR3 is CASSPLEYEQYF. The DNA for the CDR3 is TGTGCCAGCAGCCCCCTCGAGTACGAGCAGTACTTC.

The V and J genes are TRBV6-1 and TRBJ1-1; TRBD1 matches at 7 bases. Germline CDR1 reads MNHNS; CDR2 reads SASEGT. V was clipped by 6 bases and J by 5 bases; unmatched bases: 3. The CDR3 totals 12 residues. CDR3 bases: TGTGCCAGCAGGACAGGGCTAACTGAAGCTTTCTTT. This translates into CASRTGLTEAFF.

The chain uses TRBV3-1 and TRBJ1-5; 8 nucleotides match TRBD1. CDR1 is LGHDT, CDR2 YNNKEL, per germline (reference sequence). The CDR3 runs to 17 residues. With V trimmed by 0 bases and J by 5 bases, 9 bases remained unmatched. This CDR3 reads CASSQEVGQGGDQPQHF. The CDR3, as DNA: TGTGCCAGCAGCCAAGAAGTCGGACAGGGTGGGGATCAGCCCCAGCATTTT.

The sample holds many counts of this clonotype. This chain's CDR3 is CAIRSGVAGYEQYV. DNA of the CDR3: TGTGCCATCAGATCTGGAGTTGCCGGCTACGAGCAGTACGTC. J is TRBJ2-7 and V is TRBV10-3, with D uncertain. CDR1 is ENHRY, CDR2 SYGVKD, per germline. Deletions cut 6 bases from V and 3 bases from J, with 15 bases between. The CDR3 has 14 amino acids.

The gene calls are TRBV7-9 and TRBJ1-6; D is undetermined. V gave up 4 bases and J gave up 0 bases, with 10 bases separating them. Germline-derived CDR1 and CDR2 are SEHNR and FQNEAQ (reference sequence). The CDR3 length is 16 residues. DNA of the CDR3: TGTGCCAGCAGCTCGACGGTTAGCTCCTATAATTCACCCCTCCACTTT. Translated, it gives CASSSTVSSYNSPLHF.

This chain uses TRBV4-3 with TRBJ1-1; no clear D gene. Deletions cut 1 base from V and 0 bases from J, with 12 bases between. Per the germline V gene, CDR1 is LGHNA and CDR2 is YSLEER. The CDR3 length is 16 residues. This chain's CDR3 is CASSQGWIAMNTEAFF. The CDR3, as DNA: TGCGCCAGCAGCCAAGGATGGATTGCCATGAACACTGAAGCTTTCTTT.

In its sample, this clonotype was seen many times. In DNA, the CDR3 is TGTGCCAGCAGCTTATCGGAGGGAAATAGCAATCAGCCCCAGCATTTT. Translated, it gives CASSLSEGNSNQPQHF. This chain joins TRBV7-8 and TRBJ1-5; unclear D gene. The V end was cut by 2 bases, the J end by 0 bases, with 11 bases between. The germline CDR1 and CDR2 sequences are SGHVS and FQNEAQ. The CDR3 is 16 amino acids.

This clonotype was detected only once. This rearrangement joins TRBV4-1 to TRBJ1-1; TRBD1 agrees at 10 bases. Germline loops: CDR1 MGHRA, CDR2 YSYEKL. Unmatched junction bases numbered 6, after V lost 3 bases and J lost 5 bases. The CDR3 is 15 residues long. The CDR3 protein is CASSHRTGGMTEAFF. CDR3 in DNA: TGCGCCAGCAGCCACCGGACAGGGGGAATGACTGAAGCTTTCTTT.

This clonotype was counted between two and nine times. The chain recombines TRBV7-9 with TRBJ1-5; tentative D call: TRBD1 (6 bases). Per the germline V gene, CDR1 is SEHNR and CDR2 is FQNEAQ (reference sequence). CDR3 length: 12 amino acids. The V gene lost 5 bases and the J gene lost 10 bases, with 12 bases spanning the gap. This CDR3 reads CASSQEGGPQHF. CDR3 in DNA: TGTGCCAGCAGCCAAGAGGGGGGTCCCCAGCATTTT.

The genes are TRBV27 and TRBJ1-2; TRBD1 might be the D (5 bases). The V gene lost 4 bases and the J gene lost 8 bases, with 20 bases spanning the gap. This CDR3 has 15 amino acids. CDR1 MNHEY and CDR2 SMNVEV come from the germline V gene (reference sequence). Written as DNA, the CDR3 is TGTGCCAGCAGTTCTGACGACAGCCTAATGAGGGGCTACACCTTC. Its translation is CASSSDDSLMRGYTF.

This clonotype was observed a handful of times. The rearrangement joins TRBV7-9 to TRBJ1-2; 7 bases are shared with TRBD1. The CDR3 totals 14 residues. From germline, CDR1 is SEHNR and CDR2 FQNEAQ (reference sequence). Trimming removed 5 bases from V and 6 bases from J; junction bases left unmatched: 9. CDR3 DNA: TGTGCCAGCAGCCCGACAGGGAGGTTGGATGGCTACACCTTC. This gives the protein CASSPTGRLDGYTF.

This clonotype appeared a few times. The CDR3 loop reads CSVEANGYEQYF. CDR3 coding DNA: TGCAGCGTTGAGGCGAATGGGTACGAGCAGTACTTC. The chain joins TRBV29-1 to TRBJ2-7; D remains unclear. Trimming shortened V by 3 bases and J by 4 bases, and 10 bases separated the two germline ends. Germline V CDR1 and CDR2: SQVTM, ANQGSEA. The CDR3 contains 12 residues.

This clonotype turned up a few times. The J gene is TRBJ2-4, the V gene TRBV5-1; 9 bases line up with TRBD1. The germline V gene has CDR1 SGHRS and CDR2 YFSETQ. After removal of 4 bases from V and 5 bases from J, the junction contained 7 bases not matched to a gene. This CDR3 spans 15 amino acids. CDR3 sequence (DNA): TGCGCCAGCAGCCACAGGGGGCTGTCCCAAAACATTCAGTACTTC. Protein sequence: CASSHRGLSQNIQYF.

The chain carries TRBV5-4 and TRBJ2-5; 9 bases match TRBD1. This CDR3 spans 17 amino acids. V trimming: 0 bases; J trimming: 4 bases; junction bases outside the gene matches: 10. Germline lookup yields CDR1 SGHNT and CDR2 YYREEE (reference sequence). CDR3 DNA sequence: TGTGCCAGCAGCTTGGGAGTGGGGACAGGGAAGGGAGAGACCCAGTACTTC. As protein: CASSLGVGTGKGETQYF.

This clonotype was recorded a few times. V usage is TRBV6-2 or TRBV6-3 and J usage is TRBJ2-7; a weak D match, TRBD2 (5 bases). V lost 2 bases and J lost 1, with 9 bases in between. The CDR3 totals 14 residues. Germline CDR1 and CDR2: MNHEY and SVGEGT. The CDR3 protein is CASSYLGESYEQYV. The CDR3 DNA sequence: TGTGCCAGCAGTTACCTCGGGGAGTCCTACGAGCAGTACGTC.

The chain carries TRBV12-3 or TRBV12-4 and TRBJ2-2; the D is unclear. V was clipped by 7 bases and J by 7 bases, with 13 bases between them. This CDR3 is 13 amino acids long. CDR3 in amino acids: CASIAGRRGELFF. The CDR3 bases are TGTGCCAGCATTGCCGGCCGTCGCGGGGAGCTGTTTTTT.

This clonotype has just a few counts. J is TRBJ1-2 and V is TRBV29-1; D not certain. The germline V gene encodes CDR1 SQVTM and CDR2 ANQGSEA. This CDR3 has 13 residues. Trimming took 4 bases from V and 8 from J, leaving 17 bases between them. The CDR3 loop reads CSVGGGPGFGYTF. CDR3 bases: TGCAGCGTTGGTGGTGGCCCGGGCTTCGGCTACACCTTC.

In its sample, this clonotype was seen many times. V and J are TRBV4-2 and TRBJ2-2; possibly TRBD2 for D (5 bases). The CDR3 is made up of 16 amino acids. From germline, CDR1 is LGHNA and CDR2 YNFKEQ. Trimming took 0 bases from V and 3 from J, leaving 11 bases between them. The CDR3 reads CASSQDGGPYTGELFF. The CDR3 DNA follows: TGTGCCAGCAGCCAAGATGGAGGACCCTACACCGGGGAGCTGTTTTTT.

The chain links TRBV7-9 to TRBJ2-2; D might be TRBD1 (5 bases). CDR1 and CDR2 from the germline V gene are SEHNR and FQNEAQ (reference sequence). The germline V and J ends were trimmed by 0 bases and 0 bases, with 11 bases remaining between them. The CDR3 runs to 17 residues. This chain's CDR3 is CASSLAGAGSNTGELFF. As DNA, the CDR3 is TGTGCCAGCAGCTTAGCAGGCGCAGGGTCGAACACCGGGGAGCTGTTTTTT.